Shown below are 28 T cell receptor beta chains from a single sample sequenced in a study of CXCR3-negative and CXCR3-positive naive CD8 T cells. The study made its TRB cDNA libraries by 5' RACE, adding UMI labels. Reanalyzing the 5' RACE reads, TCRdb keeps one entry per CDR3 protein, without DNA. The repertoire table contains about 150,000 distinct CDR3 sequences. Whole-study findings and limits: Hydrophobicity of TRB CDR3s was greater in CXCR3-positive naive cells than in CXCR3-negative naive cells.

Their antigens remain unidentified. Sequencing was performed on naive CXCR3+ CD8+ T cells from blood. The subset denotes: CD45RO-CCR7+CD27+CD95- naive CD8+ T cells expressing CXCR3 (TNR3+). These TCRs come from a human donor in good health. Some clones in this sample may be carry-over from other donors' samples.

The chain employs TRBV12-3 or TRBV12-4 and TRBJ2-1. The CDR3 sequence is 13 residues long. The CDR3 loop is CASSSIDYNEQFF.

V gene TRBV7-2 combines with J gene TRBJ1-1. Germline CDR1 SGHTA, CDR2 FQGNSA. The CDR3 loop spans 15 amino acids. The CDR3 sequence is CASSLDGRLNTEAFF. Based on the CDR3 plus reference TRBV7-2 and TRBJ1-1, the full variable domain is GAGVSQSPSNKVTEKGKDVELRCDPISGHTALYWYRQSLGQGLEFLIYFQGNSAPDKSGLPSDRFSAERTGGSVSTLTIQRTQQEDSAVYLCASSLDGRLNTEAFFGQGTRLTVV.

The chain carries TRBV2 and TRBJ2-1. The germline CDR1 and CDR2 sequences are SNHLY and FYNNEI. This CDR3 is 13 amino acids long. This chain's CDR3 is CASSEARYNEQFF. Based on the CDR3 plus reference TRBV2 and TRBJ2-1, the full variable domain is EPEVTQTPSHQVTQMGQEVILRCVPISNHLYFYWYRQILGQKVEFLVSFYNNEISEKSEIFDDQFSVERPDGSNFTLKIRSTKLEDSAMYFCASSEARYNEQFFGPGTRLTVL.

The chain joins TRBV10-3 to TRBJ2-3; TCRdb gives TRBD2 as the D gene, but with no DNA this cannot be confirmed. This CDR3 is built from 15 residues. CDR1 ENHRY and CDR2 SYGVKD come from the germline V gene. CDR3 amino acids: CAISESGRDADTQYF.

The rearrangement links TRBV7-6 to TRBJ2-5; TCRdb proposes TRBD2, but this gene call is untestable without DNA. The CDR3 length is 15 residues. CDR1 and CDR2 from the germline V gene are SGHVS and FNYEAQ. The chain's CDR3 is CASSQRLAVVGTQYF.

The chain joins TRBV6-5 to TRBJ2-7. Germline values: CDR1 MNHEY, CDR2 SVGAGI. The CDR3 sequence is 11 residues long. The CDR3 loop reads CASRSAGEQYF.

This chain connects TRBV5-1 to TRBJ1-4. Germline V lookup: CDR1 SGHRS, CDR2 YFSETQ. The CDR3 length is 17 residues. The CDR3 is CASSRPGTITTNEKLFF.

The J gene is TRBJ1-3, the V gene TRBV28. Germline V gene lookup returns CDR1 MDHEN and CDR2 SYDVKM. This CDR3 spans 15 amino acids. The CDR3 here is CASSSRGFSGNTIYF.

The chain uses TRBV2 and TRBJ2-4; TCRdb's assignment of TRBD1 cannot be checked, as there is no DNA. The CDR3 spans 14 residues. The germline gives CDR1 SNHLY, CDR2 FYNNEI. This CDR3 is CASSEPGGKNIQYF.

J is TRBJ2-1 and V is TRBV11-3; TCRdb indicates TRBD2, and absent DNA this call remains unverified. The germline CDR1 and CDR2 sequences are SGHNT and YENEEA. The CDR3 consists of 14 residues. Here the CDR3 reads CASNLGLAGNEQFF.

The chain has TRBV13 and TRBJ2-7; TCRdb picks TRBD2, but there is no DNA to check that call. This CDR3 contains 16 residues. Germline V lookup: CDR1 PRHDT, CDR2 FYEKMQ (reference sequence). CDR3 sequence reads: CASSSRLAGVTYEQYF.

The V and J genes are TRBV7-9 and TRBJ1-2; TCRdb designates TRBD1, a call that cannot be tested without DNA. Germline V lookup: CDR1 SEHNR, CDR2 FQNEAQ (reference sequence). The CDR3 contains 14 residues. The CDR3 reads CASSTGQGDYGYTF.

V usage is TRBV7-9 and J usage is TRBJ2-7; TCRdb returns TRBD1, unconfirmable since there is no DNA. Per the germline V gene, CDR1 is SEHNR and CDR2 is FQNEAQ (reference sequence). This CDR3 has 12 residues. Here the CDR3 reads CASSVTDYEQYF.

The chain combines TRBV7-6 with TRBJ2-3; TCRdb indicates TRBD2, and absent DNA this call remains unverified. This CDR3 has 16 residues. Germline loops: CDR1 SGHVS, CDR2 FNYEAQ. The CDR3 reads CASSSGTSGVTDTQYF.

The chain couples TRBV11-2 to TRBJ2-7. Germline CDR1 and CDR2: SGHAT and FQNNGV. The CDR3 covers 14 residues. CDR3 amino acids: CASVGGFGAYEQYF. The full variable domain, its missing parts supplied by reference TRBV11-2 and TRBJ2-7, is EAGVAQSPRYKIIEKRQSVAFWCNPISGHATLYWYQQILGQGPKLLIQFQNNGVVDDSQLPKDRFSAERLKGVDSTLKIQPAKLEDSAVYLCASVGGFGAYEQYFGPGTRLTVT.

V gene TRBV29-1 combines with J gene TRBJ2-7; TCRdb returns TRBD1, unconfirmable since there is no DNA. Germline loops: CDR1 SQVTM, CDR2 ANQGSEA. This CDR3 region has 14 residues. The CDR3 sequence is CSVLGGRGDHEQYF.

The CDR3 reads CATRQGAGELFF. V gene TRBV7-7 combines with J gene TRBJ2-2; TCRdb designates TRBD1, a call that cannot be tested without DNA. In germline, CDR1 is SSHAT, CDR2 FNYEAQ (reference sequence). The CDR3 is 12 amino acids.

This chain connects TRBV4-1 to TRBJ1-1; TCRdb names TRBD1, which stays unverified in the absence of DNA. CDR3 length: 15 residues. Germline-derived CDR1 and CDR2 are MGHRA and YSYEKL. CDR3 amino acids: CASSLAGQKNTEAFF.

V usage is TRBV19 and J usage is TRBJ1-1; there is no DNA to check the TCRdb D call of TRBD1. The CDR3 is 14 residues long. Germline values: CDR1 LNHDA, CDR2 SQIVND (reference sequence). The CDR3 here is CASSLAGTDTEAFF. The full variable domain, in which reference TRBV19 and TRBJ1-1 provide the parts outside the CDR3, is DGGITQSPKYLFRKEGQNVTLSCEQNLNHDAMYWYRQDPGQGLRLIYYSQIVNDFQKGDIAEGYSVSREKKESFPLTVTSAQKNPTAFYLCASSLAGTDTEAFFGQGTRLTVV.

The rearrangement joins TRBV2 to TRBJ2-3; TCRdb's D call of TRBD1 is untestable without DNA. CDR3 length equals 14 residues. CDR1 and CDR2 (germline): SNHLY, FYNNEI. The CDR3 reads CASSGDSSTDTQYF.

This sequence joins TRBV19 and TRBJ2-7; TCRdb outputs TRBD1, but without DNA this stays unchecked. The CDR3 loop spans 15 amino acids. From germline, CDR1 is LNHDA and CDR2 SQIVND (reference sequence). CDR3 sequence reads: CASSIYLAGHYEQYF. The full variable domain, completed using reference TRBV19 and TRBJ2-7, is DGGITQSPKYLFRKEGQNVTLSCEQNLNHDAMYWYRQDPGQGLRLIYYSQIVNDFQKGDIAEGYSVSREKKESFPLTVTSAQKNPTAFYLCASSIYLAGHYEQYFGPGTRLTVT.

The chain carries TRBV12-3 or TRBV12-4 and TRBJ2-1. The CDR3 spans 12 residues. This CDR3 reads CASSSDRLVEFF.

V is TRBV20-1 and J is TRBJ2-1; no DNA is available, so the TRBD1 call from TCRdb remains unchecked. The CDR3 has 15 amino acids. From germline, CDR1 is DFQATT and CDR2 SNEGSKA (reference sequence). The CDR3: CSARSGRGNYNEQFF.

This CDR3 reads CASSDIQGALNTEAFF. The rearrangement links TRBV5-1 to TRBJ1-1; TCRdb selects TRBD1, and the lack of DNA leaves this call unchecked. CDR1 is SGHRS and CDR2 is YFSETQ in the germline V gene. The length of the CDR3 is 16 residues.

This chain links TRBV28 with TRBJ2-6; TCRdb calls TRBD2, which cannot be checked without DNA. From germline, CDR1 is MDHEN and CDR2 SYDVKM. The CDR3 spans 17 residues. CDR3 sequence: CASSAPGLHSGANVLTF.

The chain employs TRBV28 and TRBJ2-1; the D gene TCRdb calls, TRBD2, cannot be checked with no DNA. Looked up from germline, CDR1 is MDHEN and CDR2 is SYDVKM. This CDR3 has 14 residues. CDR3: CASSKGLAGFEQFF.

J is TRBJ2-5 and V is TRBV6-5. Germline CDR1 and CDR2: MNHEY and SVGAGI. This CDR3 has 13 amino acids. The CDR3 spells CASSYKSWETQYF.

This rearrangement joins TRBV5-1 to TRBJ2-5; the TRBD1 assignment by TCRdb is unverifiable without DNA. The germline gives CDR1 SGHRS, CDR2 YFSETQ. This CDR3 has 15 amino acids. The CDR3 loop reads CASSLITAGGETQYF.